One and the same sample provided the 11 T cell receptor beta chains below, sequenced in a study of OX40 agonist ivuxolimab in advanced cancers. The assay was immunoSEQ multiplex PCR, and TCRdb's table has in-frame clones only and misses some. The table includes 65,000 to 90,000 clones, more than 80% detected once. The sample was CD4+ or CD8+ T cells sorted from blood, taken in a trial of the OX40 agonist ivuxolimab. These receptors were obtained from an adult with an advanced solid tumor such as melanoma, head and neck, liver or kidney cancer.

The count of this clone is one. The chain is built from TRBV9 and TRBJ1-2; a possible D gene is TRBD1 (5 bases). Trimming left V 3 bases short and J 11 bases short, with 11 bases between. The CDR3 extends over 11 amino acids. CDR1 is SGDLS, CDR2 YYNGEE, per germline. CDR3 coding DNA: TGTGCCAGCAGCGCCCGGGGGGGTTACACCTTC. This gives the protein CASSARGGYTF.

The chain uses TRBV5-8 and TRBJ2-7; D unresolved. The germline CDR1 and CDR2 sequences are SGHTS and YDEGEE. This CDR3 region has 13 residues. Trimming pared 4 bases from V and 2 bases from J, leaving 10 bases between. This CDR3 is CASSMDGAYEQYF. The DNA for the CDR3 is TGTGCCAGCAGCATGGACGGAGCCTACGAGCAGTACTTC.

The chain recombines TRBV11-2 with TRBJ2-5; D perhaps matches TRBD1 (7 bases). This CDR3 region has 14 residues. V lost 8 bases and J 10 bases, leaving 23 bases between the germline ends. Germline V CDR1 and CDR2: SGHAT, FQNNGV. The CDR3 nucleotides read TGTGCCAGCGAATGGACAGGCGGAGGGGTGGTCCAGTACTTC. Encoded protein: CASEWTGGGVVQYF.

This chain connects TRBV27 to TRBJ1-5; D is perhaps TRBD1 (6 bases). Germline CDR1 reads MNHEY; CDR2 reads SMNVEV (reference sequence). Between the trimmed V and J ends, which lost 6 bases and 6 bases, there was a span of 15 bases. The CDR3 consists of 14 residues. CDR3 nucleotides: TGTGCCAGCAGCAAAACAGGGTATCGTCAGCCCCAGCATTTT. Encoded protein: CASSKTGYRQPQHF.

The chain employs TRBV27 and TRBJ2-3, with D unresolved. The CDR3 is 12 residues long. Germline V lookup: CDR1 MNHEY, CDR2 SMNVEV (reference sequence). V lost 5 bases and J 6 bases, leaving 9 bases between the germline ends. The CDR3 bases are TGTGCCAGCAGTCCCTCGGTGGATACGCAGTATTTT. It yields the protein CASSPSVDTQYF.

The V gene is TRBV28, the J gene TRBJ2-7; 8 nucleotides line up with TRBD2. The germline V gene encodes CDR1 MDHEN and CDR2 SYDVKM. With 4 bases clipped from V and 4 bases from J, the junction kept 15 bases outside the gene matches. The CDR3 is made up of 17 amino acids. CDR3 region: CASSSPGGGRARYEQYF. Written as DNA, the CDR3 is TGTGCCAGCAGTTCCCCCGGGGGGGGGAGGGCCAGGTACGAGCAGTACTTC. The whole variable domain, filled in from reference TRBV28 and TRBJ2-7, reads DVKVTQSSRYLVKRTGEKVFLECVQDMDHENMFWYRQDPGLGLRLIYFSYDVKMKEKGDIPEGYSVSREKKERFSLILESASTNQTSMYLCASSSPGGGRARYEQYFGPGTRLTVT.

This clone appeared once. The rearrangement links TRBV19 to TRBJ2-1; D call uncertain. The length of the CDR3 is 13 residues. Germline CDR1 reads LNHDA; CDR2 reads SQIVND (reference sequence). V lost 5 bases, J lost 0 bases, and 5 bases lay in between. CDR3 amino acids: CASSASSYNEQFF. Here the CDR3 DNA reads TGTGCCAGTAGTGCTAGCTCCTACAATGAGCAGTTCTTC.

The chain links TRBV5-6 to TRBJ1-2, with 9 bases aligning to TRBD1. The CDR3 sequence is 15 residues long. Trimming at V came to 4 bases and at J to 5 bases, leaving 9 bases not matched to a gene. CDR1 and CDR2 from the germline V gene are SGHDT and YYEEEE. DNA for the CDR3: TGTGCCAGCAGCCAGGGACAGGGTTCAAGGTATGGCTACACCTTC. It codes for CASSQGQGSRYGYTF.

The chain employs TRBV6-1 and TRBJ2-1; D call uncertain. Germline loops: CDR1 MNHNS, CDR2 SASEGT. The CDR3 consists of 13 residues. Trimming removed 8 bases at V and 2 bases at J, with 10 bases between. CDR3 in DNA: TGTGCCAGCGTGTCAGTAGCCTACAATGAGCAGTTCTTC. The encoded protein is CASVSVAYNEQFF.

This sequence joins TRBV9 and TRBJ2-2; 9 bases agree with TRBD1. This CDR3 comprises 14 residues. Per germline, CDR1 SGDLS and CDR2 YYNGEE. The V gene end was trimmed by 4 bases and the J gene end by 7 bases; junction bases not matched to a gene: 5. In nucleotides, the CDR3 is TGTGCCAGCAGCTGGACAGGGGATCTCGGGGAGCTGTTTTTT. Translation: CASSWTGDLGELFF.

About this clone: This specimen includes other DNA sequences encoding the same CDR3. The chain uses TRBV27 and TRBJ2-7, with D possibly called TRBD1 or TRBD2 (5 bases each). CDR3 length: 11 residues. Germline values: CDR1 MNHEY, CDR2 SMNVEV (reference sequence). Trimming shortened V by 5 bases and J by 5 bases, and 7 bases separated the two germline ends. CDR3 DNA: TGTGCCAGCAGTCGAGGGGACGAGCAGTACTTC. Its protein product is CASSRGDEQYF.